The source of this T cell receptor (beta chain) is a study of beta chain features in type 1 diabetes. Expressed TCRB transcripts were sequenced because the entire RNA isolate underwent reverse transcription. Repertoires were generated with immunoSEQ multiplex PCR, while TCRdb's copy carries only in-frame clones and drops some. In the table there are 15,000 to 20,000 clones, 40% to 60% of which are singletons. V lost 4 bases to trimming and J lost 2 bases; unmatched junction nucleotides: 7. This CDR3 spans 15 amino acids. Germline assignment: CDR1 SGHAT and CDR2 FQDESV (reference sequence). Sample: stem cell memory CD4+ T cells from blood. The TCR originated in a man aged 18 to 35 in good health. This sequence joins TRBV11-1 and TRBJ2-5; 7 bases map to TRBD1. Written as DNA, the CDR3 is TGTGCCAGCAGCTCACGAGACAGGGCTCAAGAGACCCAGTACTTC. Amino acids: CASSSRDRAQETQYF.